This T cell receptor beta chain was identified in a study of blood T cell repertoires in COVID-19. Study details: The study drew acute and convalescent COVID-19 samples from the United States, Italy and Spain.

Original methodology: The assay estimated nucleated cells by amplifying reference gene primers. Produced via immunoSEQ multiplex PCR; TCRdb's table is partial and in-frame only. For V, J and clone size, that table is used; D and trimming come from the DNA. The table records over 120,000 clones, around 90% of them present only once. This clone turned up a few times. The sample contains more than one DNA sequence encoding this CDR3. The CDR3 sequence is 15 residues long. The V end lost 3 bases, the J end lost 0 bases, and 9 bases lay between the germline ends. Germline CDR1 is MNHEY and CDR2 is SMNVEV (reference sequence).

Sequenced material: peripheral blood. This TCR came from a human donor in a cohort sampled during active COVID-19. The chain is built from TRBV27 and TRBJ2-1; D perhaps matches TRBD2 (6 bases). The CDR3 bases are TGTGCCAGCAGTTTGGACTACCCCTCCTACAATGAGCAGTTCTTC. Its protein product is CASSLDYPSYNEQFF.